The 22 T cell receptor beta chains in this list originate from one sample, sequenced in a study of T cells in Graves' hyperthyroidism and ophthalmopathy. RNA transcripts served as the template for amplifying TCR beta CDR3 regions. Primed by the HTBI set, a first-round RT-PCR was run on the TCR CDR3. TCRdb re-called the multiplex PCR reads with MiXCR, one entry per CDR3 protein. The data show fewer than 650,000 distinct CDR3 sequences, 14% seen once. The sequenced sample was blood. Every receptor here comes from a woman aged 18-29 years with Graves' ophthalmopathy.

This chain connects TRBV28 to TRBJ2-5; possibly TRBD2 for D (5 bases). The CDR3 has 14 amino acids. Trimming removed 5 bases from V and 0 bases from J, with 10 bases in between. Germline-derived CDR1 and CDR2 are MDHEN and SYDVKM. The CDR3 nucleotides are TGTGCCAGCAGTCGAGGGCCGAACCAAGAGACCCAGTACTTC. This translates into CASSRGPNQETQYF.

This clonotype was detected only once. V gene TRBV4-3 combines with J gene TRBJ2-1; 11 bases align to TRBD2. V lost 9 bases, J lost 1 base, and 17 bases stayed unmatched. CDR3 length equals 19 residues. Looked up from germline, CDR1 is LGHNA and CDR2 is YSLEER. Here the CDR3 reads CASQLLAGGPEGSYNEQFF. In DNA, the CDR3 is TGCGCCAGTCAGTTGTTAGCGGGAGGGCCGGAAGGGTCCTACAATGAGCAGTTCTTC.

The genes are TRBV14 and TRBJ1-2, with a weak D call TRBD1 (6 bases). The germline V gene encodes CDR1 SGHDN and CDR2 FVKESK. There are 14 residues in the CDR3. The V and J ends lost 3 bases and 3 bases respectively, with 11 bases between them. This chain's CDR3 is CASSHRGFDYGYTF. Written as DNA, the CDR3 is TGTGCCAGCAGCCATAGGGGGTTCGACTATGGCTACACCTTC.

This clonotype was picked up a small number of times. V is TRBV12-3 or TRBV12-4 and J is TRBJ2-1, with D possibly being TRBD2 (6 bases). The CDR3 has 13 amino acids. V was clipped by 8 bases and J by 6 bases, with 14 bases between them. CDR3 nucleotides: TGTGCCAGCGGGATGGCGGGGCTCAATGAGCAGTTCTTC. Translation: CASGMAGLNEQFF.

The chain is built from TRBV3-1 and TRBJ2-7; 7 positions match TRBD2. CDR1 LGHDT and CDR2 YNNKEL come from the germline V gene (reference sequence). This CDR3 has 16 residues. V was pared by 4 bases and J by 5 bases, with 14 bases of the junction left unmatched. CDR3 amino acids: CASSPRPSGYAHEQYF. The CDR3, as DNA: TGTGCCAGCAGCCCGCGACCTAGCGGTTATGCGCACGAGCAGTACTTC.

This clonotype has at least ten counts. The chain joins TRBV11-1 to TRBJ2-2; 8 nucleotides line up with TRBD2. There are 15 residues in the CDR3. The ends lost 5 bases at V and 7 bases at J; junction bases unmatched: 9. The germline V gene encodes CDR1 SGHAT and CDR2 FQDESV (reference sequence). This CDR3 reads CASSPTGTRGGELFF. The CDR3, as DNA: TGTGCCAGCAGCCCAACCGGGACTAGGGGCGGGGAGCTGTTTTTT.

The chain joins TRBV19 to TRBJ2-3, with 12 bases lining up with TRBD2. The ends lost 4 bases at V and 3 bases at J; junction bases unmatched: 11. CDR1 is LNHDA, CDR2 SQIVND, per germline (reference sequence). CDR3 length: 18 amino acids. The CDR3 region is CASSTTGLAGPTTDTQYF. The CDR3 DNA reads TGTGCCAGTAGTACCACGGGACTAGCGGGCCCCACGACAGATACGCAGTATTTT.

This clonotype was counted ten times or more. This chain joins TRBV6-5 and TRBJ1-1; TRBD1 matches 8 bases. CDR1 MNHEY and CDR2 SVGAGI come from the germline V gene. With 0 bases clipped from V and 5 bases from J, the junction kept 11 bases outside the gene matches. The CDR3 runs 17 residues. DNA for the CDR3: TGTGCCAGCAGTTACTCGAACCCCGGACAGGGAGGGACTGAAGCTTTCTTT. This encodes CASSYSNPGQGGTEAFF.

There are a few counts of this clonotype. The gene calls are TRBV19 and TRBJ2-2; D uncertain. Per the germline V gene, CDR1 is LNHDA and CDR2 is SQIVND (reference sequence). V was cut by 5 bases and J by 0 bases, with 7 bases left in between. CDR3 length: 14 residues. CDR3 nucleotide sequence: TGTGCCAGTAGTTGGGTTTCGAACACCGGGGAGCTGTTTTTT. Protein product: CASSWVSNTGELFF.

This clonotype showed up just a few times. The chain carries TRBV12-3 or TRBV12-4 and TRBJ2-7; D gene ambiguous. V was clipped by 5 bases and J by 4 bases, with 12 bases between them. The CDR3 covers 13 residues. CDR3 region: CASSPNYAYEQYF. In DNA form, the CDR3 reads TGTGCCAGCAGTCCGAACTATGCTTACGAGCAGTACTTC.

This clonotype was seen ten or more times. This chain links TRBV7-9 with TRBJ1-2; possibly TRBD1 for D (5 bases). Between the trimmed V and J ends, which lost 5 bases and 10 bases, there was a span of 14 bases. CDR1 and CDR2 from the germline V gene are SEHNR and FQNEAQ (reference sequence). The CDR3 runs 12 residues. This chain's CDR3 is CASSLRDVLYTF. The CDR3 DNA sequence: TGTGCCAGCAGCCTCCGGGACGTTCTCTACACCTTC.

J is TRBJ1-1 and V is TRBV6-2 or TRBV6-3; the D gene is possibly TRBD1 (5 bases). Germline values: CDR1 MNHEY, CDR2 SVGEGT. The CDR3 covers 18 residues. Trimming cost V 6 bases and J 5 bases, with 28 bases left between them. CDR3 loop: CASRLYRGRPSSGTEAFF. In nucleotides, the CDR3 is TGTGCCAGCAGGCTCTACCGGGGACGGCCCAGCTCGGGGACTGAAGCTTTCTTT.

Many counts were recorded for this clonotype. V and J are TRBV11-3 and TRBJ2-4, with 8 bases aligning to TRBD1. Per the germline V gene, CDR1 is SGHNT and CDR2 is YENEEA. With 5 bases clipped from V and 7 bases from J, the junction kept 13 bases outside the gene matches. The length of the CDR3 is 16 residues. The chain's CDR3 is CASSALRDRTANIQYF. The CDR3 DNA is TGTGCCAGCAGCGCCCTACGGGACAGGACAGCCAACATTCAGTACTTC. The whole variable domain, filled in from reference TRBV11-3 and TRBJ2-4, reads EAGVVQSPRYKIIEKKQPVAFWCNPISGHNTLYWYLQNLGQGPELLIRYENEEAVDDSQLPKDRFSAERLKGVDSTLKIQPAELGDSAVYLCASSALRDRTANIQYFGAGTRLSVL.

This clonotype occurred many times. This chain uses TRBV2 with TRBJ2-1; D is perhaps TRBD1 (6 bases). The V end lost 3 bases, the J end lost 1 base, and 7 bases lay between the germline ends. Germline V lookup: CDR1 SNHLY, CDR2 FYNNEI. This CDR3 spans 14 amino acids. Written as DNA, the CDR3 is TGTGCCAGCAGTGACAGGGGTTCCTACAATGAGCAGTTCTTC. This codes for CASSDRGSYNEQFF.

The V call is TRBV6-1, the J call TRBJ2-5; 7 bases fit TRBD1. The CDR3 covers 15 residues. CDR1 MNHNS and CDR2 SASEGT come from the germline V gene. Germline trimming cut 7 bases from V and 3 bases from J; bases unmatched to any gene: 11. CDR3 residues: CASKEARDSKETQYF. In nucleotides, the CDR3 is TGTGCCAGCAAGGAGGCCCGGGACAGTAAAGAGACCCAGTACTTC.

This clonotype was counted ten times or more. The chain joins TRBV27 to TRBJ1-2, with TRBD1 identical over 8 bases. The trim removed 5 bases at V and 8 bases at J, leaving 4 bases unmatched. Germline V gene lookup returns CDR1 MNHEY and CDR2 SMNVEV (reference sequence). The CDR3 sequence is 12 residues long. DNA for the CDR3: TGTGCCAGCAGTACAGGGGGGAAGGGCTACACCTTC. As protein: CASSTGGKGYTF.

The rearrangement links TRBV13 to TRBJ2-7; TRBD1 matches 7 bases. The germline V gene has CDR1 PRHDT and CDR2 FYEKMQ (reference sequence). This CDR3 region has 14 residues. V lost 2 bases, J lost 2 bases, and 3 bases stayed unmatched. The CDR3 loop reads CASSLRDRTYEQYF. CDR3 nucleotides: TGTGCCAGCAGCTTAAGGGACAGAACCTACGAGCAGTACTTC.

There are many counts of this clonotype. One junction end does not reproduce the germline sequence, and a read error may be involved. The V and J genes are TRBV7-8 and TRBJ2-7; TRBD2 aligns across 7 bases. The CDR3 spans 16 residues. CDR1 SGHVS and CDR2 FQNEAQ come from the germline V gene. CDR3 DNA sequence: TGTGCCAGCAGCCTAGCTGGGGGGGGTGGATCCTACGAGCAGTACTTC. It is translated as CASSLAGGGGSYEQYF.

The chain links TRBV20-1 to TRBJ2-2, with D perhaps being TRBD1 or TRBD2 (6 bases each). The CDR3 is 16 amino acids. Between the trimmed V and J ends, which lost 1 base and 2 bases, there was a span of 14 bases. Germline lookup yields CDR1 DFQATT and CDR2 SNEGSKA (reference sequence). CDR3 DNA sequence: TGCAGTGCTAGAGTGGGGGCTAGCGATAACACCGGGGAGCTGTTTTTT. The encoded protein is CSARVGASDNTGELFF.

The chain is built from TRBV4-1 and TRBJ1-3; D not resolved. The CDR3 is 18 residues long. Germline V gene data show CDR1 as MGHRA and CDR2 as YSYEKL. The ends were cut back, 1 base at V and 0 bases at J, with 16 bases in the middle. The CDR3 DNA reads TGCGCCAGCAGCCAAGTTTTCAGAAGTAAAACCTCTGGAAACACCATATATTTT. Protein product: CASSQVFRSKTSGNTIYF.

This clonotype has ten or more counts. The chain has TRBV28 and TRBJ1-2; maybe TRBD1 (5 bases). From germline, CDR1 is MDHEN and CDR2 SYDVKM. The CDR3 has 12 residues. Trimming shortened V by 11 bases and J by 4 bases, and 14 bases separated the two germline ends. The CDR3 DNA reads TGTGCCGGCCTGGGGGAAGGCTATGGCTACACCTTC. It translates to CAGLGEGYGYTF.

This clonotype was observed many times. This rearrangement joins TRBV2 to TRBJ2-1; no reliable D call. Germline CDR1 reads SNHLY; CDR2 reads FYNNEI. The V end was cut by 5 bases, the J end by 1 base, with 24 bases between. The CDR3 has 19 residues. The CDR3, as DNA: TGTGCCAGCAGTTCTCCCCCCTCAAGCCCCAAGATTTCCTACAATGAGCAGTTCTTC. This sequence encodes CASSSPPSSPKISYNEQFF.